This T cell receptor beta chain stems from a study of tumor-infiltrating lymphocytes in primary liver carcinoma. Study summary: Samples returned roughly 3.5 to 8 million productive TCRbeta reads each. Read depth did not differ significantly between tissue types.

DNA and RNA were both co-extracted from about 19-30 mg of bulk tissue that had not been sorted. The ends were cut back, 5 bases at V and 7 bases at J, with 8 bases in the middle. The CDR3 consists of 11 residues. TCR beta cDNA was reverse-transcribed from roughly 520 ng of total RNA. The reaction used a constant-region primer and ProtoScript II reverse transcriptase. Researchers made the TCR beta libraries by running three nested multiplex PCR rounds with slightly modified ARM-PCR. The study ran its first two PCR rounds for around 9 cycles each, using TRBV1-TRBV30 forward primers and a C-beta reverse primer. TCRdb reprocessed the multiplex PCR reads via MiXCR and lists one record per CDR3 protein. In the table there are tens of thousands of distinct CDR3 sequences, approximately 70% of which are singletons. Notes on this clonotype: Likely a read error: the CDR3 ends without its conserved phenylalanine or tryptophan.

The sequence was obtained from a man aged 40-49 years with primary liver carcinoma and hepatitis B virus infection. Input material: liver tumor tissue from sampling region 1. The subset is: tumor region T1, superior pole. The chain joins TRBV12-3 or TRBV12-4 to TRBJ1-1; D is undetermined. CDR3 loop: CASSRSIEAFL. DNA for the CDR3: TGTGCCAGCAGTAGATCCATTGAAGCTTTCTTG.